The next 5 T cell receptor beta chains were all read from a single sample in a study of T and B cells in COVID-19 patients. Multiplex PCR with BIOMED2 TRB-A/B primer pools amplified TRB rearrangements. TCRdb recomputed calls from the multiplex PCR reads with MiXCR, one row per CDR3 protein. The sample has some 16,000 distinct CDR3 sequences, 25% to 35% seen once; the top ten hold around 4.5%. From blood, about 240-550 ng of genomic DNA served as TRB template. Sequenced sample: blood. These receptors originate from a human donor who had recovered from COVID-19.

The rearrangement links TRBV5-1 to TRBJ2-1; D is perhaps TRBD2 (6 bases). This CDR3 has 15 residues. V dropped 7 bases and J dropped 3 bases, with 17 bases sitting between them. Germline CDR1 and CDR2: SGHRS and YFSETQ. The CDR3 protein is CASLSRPGLYNEQFF. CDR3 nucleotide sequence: TGCGCCAGCCTTAGTCGACCGGGACTCTACAATGAGCAGTTCTTC.

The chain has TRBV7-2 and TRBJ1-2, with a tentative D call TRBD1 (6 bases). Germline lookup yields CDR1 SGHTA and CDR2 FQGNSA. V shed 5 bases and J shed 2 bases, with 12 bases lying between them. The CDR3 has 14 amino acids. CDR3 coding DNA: TGTGCCAGCAGCGCCGATGGACAGAACTATGGCTACACCTTC. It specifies CASSADGQNYGYTF. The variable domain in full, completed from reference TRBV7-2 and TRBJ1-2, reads GAGVSQSPSNKVTEKGKDVELRCDPISGHTALYWYRQSLGQGLEFLIYFQGNSAPDKSGLPSDRFSAERTGGSVSTLTIQRTQQEDSAVYLCASSADGQNYGYTFGSGTRLTVV.

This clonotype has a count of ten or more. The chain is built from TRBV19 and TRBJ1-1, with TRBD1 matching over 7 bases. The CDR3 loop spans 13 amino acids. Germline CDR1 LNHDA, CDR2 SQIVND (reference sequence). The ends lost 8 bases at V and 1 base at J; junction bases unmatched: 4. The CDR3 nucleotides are TGTGCCAGTCAGGGGGGTAGGAACACTGAAGCTTTCTTT. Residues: CASQGGRNTEAFF.

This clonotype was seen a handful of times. CDR3 residues: CASSISGVTQHF. The CDR3 DNA follows: TGTGCCAGTAGTATTTCGGGTGTCACCCAGCATTTT. V usage is TRBV19 and J usage is TRBJ1-5; unclear D gene. This CDR3 region has 12 residues. Germline values: CDR1 LNHDA, CDR2 SQIVND (reference sequence). Trimming pared 3 bases from V and 11 bases from J, leaving 11 bases between.

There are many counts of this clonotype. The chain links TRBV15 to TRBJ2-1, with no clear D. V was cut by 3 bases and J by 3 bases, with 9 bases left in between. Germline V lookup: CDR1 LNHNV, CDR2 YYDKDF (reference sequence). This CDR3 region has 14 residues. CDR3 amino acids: CATSRAGLYNEQFF. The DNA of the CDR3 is TGTGCCACCAGCAGGGCCGGGCTCTACAATGAGCAGTTCTTC.